This T cell receptor (beta chain) was found in a study of T cell repertoires in cytomegalovirus infection. Study-level information: Indications of both CMV infection and matching HLA type were provided by public TCR beta signatures. Study-level points and caveats: People with CMV and the relevant HLA were identified by cumulative public TCR beta family frequency. In two of eight donors, the top clonotype was HLA-C-restricted CMV-specific.

This clonotype was picked up a small number of times. Its specificity is not known. The V segment lost 2 bases and the J segment 7 bases; nucleotides outside the gene matches: 8. CDR1 is SGHRS, CDR2 YFSETQ, per germline. This CDR3 spans 16 amino acids. TCRdb reanalysed the reads using MiXCR and keeps one entry per CDR3 protein. This table holds a few hundred thousand distinct CDR3 sequences, about a quarter found once. This chain links TRBV5-1 with TRBJ2-4; TRBD2 aligns across 11 bases. The receptor was derived from a human donor in good health (CMV status not recorded). Some clones in this sample may be carry-over from other donors' samples. Material for sequencing was PBMCs. The CDR3 sequence is CASSLIAGGPGNIQYF. The CDR3 DNA sequence: TGCGCCAGCAGCTTAATAGCGGGAGGGCCGGGGAACATTCAGTACTTC.